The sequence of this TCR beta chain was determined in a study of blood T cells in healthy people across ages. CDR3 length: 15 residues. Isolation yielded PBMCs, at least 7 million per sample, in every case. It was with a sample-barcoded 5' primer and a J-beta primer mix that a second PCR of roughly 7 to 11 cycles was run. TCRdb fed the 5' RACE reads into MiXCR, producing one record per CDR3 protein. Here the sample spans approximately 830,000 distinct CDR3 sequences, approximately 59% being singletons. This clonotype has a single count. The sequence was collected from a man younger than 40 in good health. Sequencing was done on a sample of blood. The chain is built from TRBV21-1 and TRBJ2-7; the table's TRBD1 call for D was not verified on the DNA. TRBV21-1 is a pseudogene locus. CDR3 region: CASSPRWTGSYEQYF. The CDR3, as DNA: TGTGCCAGCAGCCCGCGCTGGACAGGTTCCTACGAGCAGTACTTC.